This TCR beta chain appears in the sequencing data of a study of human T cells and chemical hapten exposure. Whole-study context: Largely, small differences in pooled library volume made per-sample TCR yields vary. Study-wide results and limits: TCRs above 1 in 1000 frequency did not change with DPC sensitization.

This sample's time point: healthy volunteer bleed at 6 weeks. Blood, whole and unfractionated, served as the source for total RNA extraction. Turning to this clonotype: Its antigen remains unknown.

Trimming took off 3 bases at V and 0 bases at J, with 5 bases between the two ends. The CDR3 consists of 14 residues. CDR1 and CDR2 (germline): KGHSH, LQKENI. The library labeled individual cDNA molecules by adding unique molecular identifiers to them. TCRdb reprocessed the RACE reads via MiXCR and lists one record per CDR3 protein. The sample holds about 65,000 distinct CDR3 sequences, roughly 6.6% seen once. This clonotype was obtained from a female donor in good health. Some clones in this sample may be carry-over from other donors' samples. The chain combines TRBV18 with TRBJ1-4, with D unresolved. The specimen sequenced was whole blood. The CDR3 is CASSPGATNEKLFF. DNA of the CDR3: TGTGCCAGCTCACCGGGTGCAACTAATGAAAAACTGTTTTTT.